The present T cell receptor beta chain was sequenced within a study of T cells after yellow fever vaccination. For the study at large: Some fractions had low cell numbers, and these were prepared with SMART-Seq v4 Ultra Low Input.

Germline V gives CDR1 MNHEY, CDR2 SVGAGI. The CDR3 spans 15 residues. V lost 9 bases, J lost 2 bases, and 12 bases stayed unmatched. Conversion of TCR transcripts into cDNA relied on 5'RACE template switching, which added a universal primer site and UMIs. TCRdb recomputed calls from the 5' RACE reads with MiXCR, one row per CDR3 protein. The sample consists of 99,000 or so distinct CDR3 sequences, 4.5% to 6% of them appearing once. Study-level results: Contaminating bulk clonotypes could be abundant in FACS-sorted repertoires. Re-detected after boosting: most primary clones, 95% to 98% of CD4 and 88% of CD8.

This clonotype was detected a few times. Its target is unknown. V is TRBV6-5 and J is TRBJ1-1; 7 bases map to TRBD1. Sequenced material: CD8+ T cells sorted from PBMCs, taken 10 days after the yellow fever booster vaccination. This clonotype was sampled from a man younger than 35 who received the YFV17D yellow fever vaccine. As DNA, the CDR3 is TGTGCCAGTTCGAACGGACAGGCGATTAACACTGAAGCTTTCTTT. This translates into CASSNGQAINTEAFF.